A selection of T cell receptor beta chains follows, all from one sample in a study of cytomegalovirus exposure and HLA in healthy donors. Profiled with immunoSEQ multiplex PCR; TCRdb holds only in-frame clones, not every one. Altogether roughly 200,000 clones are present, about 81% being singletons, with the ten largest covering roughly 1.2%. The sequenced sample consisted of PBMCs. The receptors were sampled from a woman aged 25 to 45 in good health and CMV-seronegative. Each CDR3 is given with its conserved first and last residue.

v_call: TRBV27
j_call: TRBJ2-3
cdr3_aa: CASSLAQGPSTDTQYF

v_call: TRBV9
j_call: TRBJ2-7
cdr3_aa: CASSVEDSNLGEQYF

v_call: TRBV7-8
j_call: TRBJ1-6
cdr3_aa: CASSFGQGTYNSPLHF

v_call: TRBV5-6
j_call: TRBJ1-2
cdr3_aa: CASSPTETNYGYTF

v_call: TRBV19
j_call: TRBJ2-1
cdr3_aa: CASSISGSSYNEQFF

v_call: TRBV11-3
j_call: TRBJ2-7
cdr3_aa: CASSGQGEAYEQYF

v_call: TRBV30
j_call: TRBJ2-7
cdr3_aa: CAWGDTPHEQYF

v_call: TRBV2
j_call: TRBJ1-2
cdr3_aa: CASSVNREYGYTF

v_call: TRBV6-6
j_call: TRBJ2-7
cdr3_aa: CASSYRDSPYEQYF

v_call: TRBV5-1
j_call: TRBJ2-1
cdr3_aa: CASSLASGGTYNEQFF

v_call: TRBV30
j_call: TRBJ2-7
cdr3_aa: CAWRLAGGFGEQYF

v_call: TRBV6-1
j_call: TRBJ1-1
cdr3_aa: CASSDPIGENTEAFF

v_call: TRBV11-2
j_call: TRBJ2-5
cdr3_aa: CASSPDRGETQYF

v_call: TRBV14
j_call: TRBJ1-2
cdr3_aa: CASSQGNRGYGYTF

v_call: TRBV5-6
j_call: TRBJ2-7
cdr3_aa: CASSSKGQVSSYEQYF

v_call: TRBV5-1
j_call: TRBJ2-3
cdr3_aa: CASTSRAASTDTQYF

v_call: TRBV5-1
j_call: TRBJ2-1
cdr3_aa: CASSSTGTSYNEQFF